A selection of T cell receptor beta chains follows, all from one sample in a study of shared T cell receptors in the human thymus. Using immunoSEQ multiplex PCR, the repertoire was profiled, and TCRdb retains in-frame clones only, with some absent. The sample carries more than 550,000 clones, over 75% recorded once. The sample also formed part of further work on human thymus T cells.

Material for sequencing was thymocytes. The receptor set was obtained from a boy under three years old with a congenital heart defect. CDR3s include the opening cysteine and the closing phenylalanine or tryptophan. Each record gives: D gene, V gene, clone size, CDR3 protein. D genes are given only for firm matches. Only part of the rows carry a size: once, few, many, or a class if the clone is expanded.

>-|TRBV30|-
CACVRSYNSPLHF
>TRBD2|TRBV9|once
CASSVMGLAGLSDTQYF
>-|TRBV5-1|once
CASSLEGRGFHSNQPQHF
>-|TRBV28|-
CASSWGLQGGVDIQYF
>TRBD1|TRBV14|once
CASSRTGQIPYEQYF
>-|TRBV28|-
CASSPNIRALGDTEEVSPVYGYTF
>-|TRBV4-3|-
CASSQAPNYEQYF
>TRBD1|TRBV19|-
CASSIPGQGSYNEQFF
>TRBD2|TRBV7-6|-
CASSKRDAYEQYF
>TRBD2|TRBV7-6|-
CASSLGTGGLATYNEQFF
>TRBD1|TRBV7-9|-
CASSVRDRGSYEQYF
>TRBD1|TRBV28|-
CASSLFAGTGVNSPLHF
>-|TRBV6-1|-
CASSESRGEKTSRGQLGSEDEQYF
>TRBD1|TRBV7-9|once
CASSPRTGVIDTEAFF
>-|TRBV10-2|-
CASSTYGTPYGYTF
>TRBD1|TRBV28|-
CASRSGTDAYGYTF
>TRBD1|TRBV5-8|-
CASSQIQGEMYNEQFF
>TRBD1|TRBV5-1|-
CASSPRTGDDADTQYF
>-|TRBV19|-
CASSIDAAGNEQFF
>TRBD2|TRBV19|-
CASSSRGTSGALYNEQFF
>-|TRBV30|-
CAWIGDKGLSTNTGELFF
>-|TRBV30|-
CAWSPRGGISNQPQHF
>-|TRBV6-5|-
CASSYLGGLANYGYTF
>-|TRBV2|few
CASRPDSAREQFF
>TRBD1|TRBV5-5|few
CASSIWDDRVGEKLFF
>-|TRBV28|-
CASTPGPEPYGYTF
>TRBD1|TRBV25-1|-
CASSEYGQGNTEAFF
>TRBD2|TRBV9|-
CASSGEPGGSGRYEQYF
>TRBD1|TRBV19|-
CASSTTSDRFLDNSPLHF
>TRBD1|TRBV5-1|-
CASRYRGANTGELFF
>TRBD1|TRBV6-1|-
CASSEEEGAKCRPDQPQHF
>-|TRBV4-2|-
CASSQDGSALLNEQFF
>TRBD1|TRBV10-3|-
CAISESWDRDTATNEKLFF
>-|TRBV6-6|-
CASRQQGRAQHF
>-|TRBV5-4|-
CASSFDRDGYTF
>TRBD1|TRBV18|-
CASSPRPGQGPSEQYF
>TRBD1|TRBV2|-
CASSAWRDRVSYEQYF
>TRBD1|TRBV6-7|-
CASRPGDRGLYRDSPLHF
>TRBD1|TRBV6-1|-
CASSAGTGRITDTQYF
>TRBD2|TRBV4-3|-
CASSPRTSGRAYEQYF
>-|TRBV14|few
CASKPQGPYGYTF
>-|TRBV4-3|-
CASSQDSQAVGQTTAEAFF
>-|TRBV7-9|-
CASTPQGRDNTEAFF
>TRBD1|TRBV12-5|-
CASCLTTGGVNTGELFF
>TRBD2|TRBV5-1|few
CASSLAGTIGTQYF
>TRBD2|TRBV4-1|-
CASSQEALAGGPSEDTQYF
>-|TRBV10-2|-
CASSESRSRPNTEAFF
>TRBD2|TRBV6-5|-
CASSSLAVRYEQYF
>-|TRBV5-4|-
CASSLARASYNEQFF